Below are 4 T cell receptor beta chains sequenced from a single sample in a study of beta chain features in type 1 diabetes. Study results and limitations: Shorter TCRB CDR3s, moderately but significantly so, marked every one of the four CD4+ subsets in Type 1 diabetes patients.

What these receptors recognize is not known. Expressed TCRB transcripts were sequenced after all isolated RNA was converted to cDNA. Measured with immunoSEQ multiplex PCR; TCRdb has only the in-frame clones, and not every one. The sample has 600,000 to 750,000 clones; around 12% are singletons. Sequences were obtained from naive CD4+ T cells from blood. Every receptor here comes from a young man with type 1 diabetes.

V is TRBV6-5 and J is TRBJ1-2; D gene ambiguous. Germline-derived CDR1 and CDR2 are MNHEY and SVGAGI. The V and J ends lost 2 bases and 0 bases respectively, with 13 bases between them. This CDR3 comprises 16 residues. CDR3 protein: CASSYTHSSPNYGYTF. DNA of the CDR3: TGTGCCAGCAGTTACACCCACAGCTCCCCTAACTATGGCTACACCTTC.

The chain is built from TRBV30 and TRBJ2-1; D is possibly TRBD1 (5 bases). Germline CDR1 reads GTSNPN; CDR2 reads SVGIG (reference sequence). Trimming took off 4 bases at V and 6 bases at J, with 16 bases between the two ends. The CDR3 is made up of 14 amino acids. The CDR3 sequence: CAWKGLLNGNEQFF. Written as DNA, the CDR3 is TGTGCCTGGAAGGGGCTCTTGAATGGCAATGAGCAGTTCTTC.

Notes on this clone: Other DNA variants within this sample encode the same CDR3. The V and J genes are TRBV5-1 and TRBJ2-5; TRBD1 aligns across 9 bases. Germline V lookup: CDR1 SGHRS, CDR2 YFSETQ. With V trimmed by 7 bases and J by 5 bases, 9 bases remained unmatched. This CDR3 is built from 14 residues. The DNA for the CDR3 is TGCGCCAGCTCCTCGGGACAGGGACGGGAGACCCAGTACTTC. This sequence encodes CASSSGQGRETQYF.

V gene TRBV7-9 combines with J gene TRBJ1-2; 10 positions match TRBD1. The CDR3 sequence is 18 residues long. The ends lost 2 bases at V and 7 bases at J; junction bases unmatched: 16. The germline V gene encodes CDR1 SEHNR and CDR2 FQNEAQ (reference sequence). The CDR3 DNA reads as TGTGCCAGCAGCTTAAGGGTCTCCGCGACAGGGGGCGTTTTTGGCTACACCTTC. Translated: CASSLRVSATGGVFGYTF.